Presented here are 27 T cell receptor beta chains from one specimen sequenced in a study of cytomegalovirus exposure and HLA in healthy donors. Profiled with immunoSEQ multiplex PCR; TCRdb holds only in-frame clones, not every one. The repertoire has over 120,000 clones, 80% to 90% of them found once; the top ten carry around 9%. Sequencing was done on a sample of PBMCs. These receptors were obtained from a woman younger than 30 in good health and CMV-seropositive.

CDR3 in amino acids: CASTGWNYGYTF. Here the CDR3 DNA reads TGTGCCAGCACCGGTTGGAACTATGGCTACACCTTC. The chain has TRBV7-9 and TRBJ1-2, with no clear D. Per the germline V gene, CDR1 is SEHNR and CDR2 is FQNEAQ (reference sequence). The V end was cut by 7 bases, the J end by 2 bases, with 8 bases between. The CDR3 is 12 residues long.

V usage is TRBV2 and J usage is TRBJ2-5; tentatively, D is TRBD2 (5 bases). V gave up 5 bases and J gave up 2 bases, with 6 bases separating them. The CDR3 totals 12 residues. Per germline, CDR1 SNHLY and CDR2 FYNNEI. The CDR3 DNA reads TGTGCCAGCAGTCGGACTCAAGAGACCCAGTACTTC. Its protein is CASSRTQETQYF.

The gene calls are TRBV7-9 and TRBJ2-2; D may be TRBD1 (5 bases). V lost 1 base and J 5 bases, leaving 11 bases between the germline ends. The CDR3 consists of 15 residues. The germline gives CDR1 SEHNR, CDR2 FQNEAQ (reference sequence). CDR3 region: CASSLVQGWTGELFF. CDR3 DNA sequence: TGTGCCAGCAGCTTAGTCCAGGGATGGACCGGGGAGCTGTTTTTT. The variable domain in full, with the rest retrieved from reference TRBV7-9 and TRBJ2-2, is DTGVSQNPRHKITKRGQNVTFRCDPISEHNRLYWYRQTLGQGPEFLTYFQNEAQLEKSRLLSDRFSAERPKGSFSTLEIQRTEQGDSAMYLCASSLVQGWTGELFFGEGSRLTVL.

J is TRBJ1-1 and V is TRBV18; tentative D call: TRBD1 (5 bases). Germline V lookup: CDR1 KGHSH, CDR2 LQKENI. V lost 4 bases and J lost 4, with 16 bases in between. The CDR3 is made up of 15 amino acids. This chain's CDR3 is CASSHYTMGGTEAFF. CDR3 DNA: TGTGCCAGCTCACACTACACCATGGGGGGCACTGAAGCTTTCTTT.

The chain has TRBV28 and TRBJ2-2; tentative D call: TRBD2 (5 bases). The V and J ends lost 5 bases and 7 bases respectively, with 5 bases between them. Looked up from germline, CDR1 is MDHEN and CDR2 is SYDVKM. This CDR3 is built from 11 residues. The CDR3 nucleotides read TGTGCCAGCAGTAGCGGCGGGGAGCTGTTTTTT. As protein: CASSSGGELFF.

The gene calls are TRBV28 and TRBJ1-4; maybe TRBD1 (6 bases). The CDR3 spans 16 residues. The V and J ends lost 3 bases and 7 bases respectively, with 18 bases between them. Germline V gene data show CDR1 as MDHEN and CDR2 as SYDVKM. CDR3 DNA: TGTGCCAGCAGTTTTCGAGTGGGCAGGGGCGGTGAAAAACTGTTTTTT. The encoded protein is CASSFRVGRGGEKLFF.

The chain recombines TRBV13 with TRBJ1-3, with a weak D call TRBD1 (5 bases). The V gene's germline CDR1 is PRHDT and CDR2 FYEKMQ (reference sequence). CDR3 length equals 14 residues. The CDR3 sequence is CASTGYFSGNTIYF. CDR3 sequence (DNA): TGTGCGTCAACAGGTTACTTCTCTGGAAACACCATATATTTT.

The chain has TRBV4-1 and TRBJ1-2, with a weak D call TRBD1 (5 bases). Germline V lookup: CDR1 MGHRA, CDR2 YSYEKL. The CDR3 consists of 17 residues. Trimming removed 2 bases from V and 7 bases from J, with 23 bases in between. The CDR3 DNA sequence: TGCGCCAGCAGCCAACTCGGGAGACGGCCTACGGGGGGTGGCTACACCTTC. Its protein product is CASSQLGRRPTGGGYTF.

Only one count was recorded for this clone. This chain links TRBV9 with TRBJ1-2; tentative D call: TRBD1 (6 bases). CDR3 size: 16 residues. Trimming stripped 0 bases from V and 6 bases from J, with 18 bases between. CDR1 is SGDLS, CDR2 YYNGEE, per germline. The CDR3 reads CASSVGDRKNRHGYTF. CDR3 coding DNA: TGTGCCAGCAGCGTAGGCGACAGGAAGAACAGGCATGGCTACACCTTC.

This chain connects TRBV13 to TRBJ2-5; 10 bases are a match to TRBD1. J lost 4 bases, V lost 1 base, and 6 bases had no gene match. In germline, CDR1 is PRHDT, CDR2 FYEKMQ (reference sequence). The CDR3 loop spans 16 amino acids. The CDR3 bases are TGTGCCAGCAGCTTAGCGACAGGGGGCGCGTTAGAGACCCAGTACTTC. Encoded protein: CASSLATGGALETQYF. Filled out from reference TRBV13 and TRBJ2-5, the complete variable domain reads AAGVIQSPRHLIKEKRETATLKCYPIPRHDTVYWYQQGPGQDPQFLISFYEKMQSDKGSIPDRFSAQQFSDYHSELNMSSLELGDSALYFCASSLATGGALETQYFGPGTRLLVL.

This chain joins TRBV25-1 and TRBJ1-2; D is possibly TRBD1 (5 bases). V lost 5 bases, J lost 5 bases, and 24 bases lay in between. The CDR3 length is 17 residues. Germline CDR1 MGHDK, CDR2 SYGVNS. CDR3 DNA sequence: TGTGCCAGCAGTAAAGGGTCAGTAGCAAGGGGTGATTATGGCTACACCTTC. Its protein product is CASSKGSVARGDYGYTF.

The rearrangement joins TRBV19 to TRBJ1-2; D not resolved. The CDR3 loop spans 15 amino acids. CDR1 and CDR2 from the germline V gene are LNHDA and SQIVND (reference sequence). Trimming shortened V by 0 bases and J by 0 bases, and 8 bases separated the two germline ends. CDR3 sequence: CASSIDRGTNYGYTF. The CDR3 DNA follows: TGTGCCAGTAGTATAGATAGAGGGACTAACTATGGCTACACCTTC.

The chain employs TRBV5-1 and TRBJ2-1; 14 bases fit TRBD2. CDR3 size: 19 residues. V gave up 2 bases and J gave up 4 bases; unmatched junction bases: 11. Germline CDR1 and CDR2: SGHRS and YFSETQ. Written as DNA, the CDR3 is TGCGCCAGCAGCTTCGGTCAGGGACTAGCGGGGGACCGTTACAATGAGCAGTTCTTC. This translates into CASSFGQGLAGDRYNEQFF.

V gene TRBV4-2 combines with J gene TRBJ2-7; D gene unclear. The V end was cut by 3 bases, the J end by 0 bases, with 9 bases between. CDR1 and CDR2 from the germline V gene are LGHNA and YNFKEQ. This CDR3 is 14 amino acids long. This CDR3 is CASSQEASSYEQYF. The CDR3 nucleotides are TGTGCCAGCAGCCAGGAAGCGAGCTCCTACGAGCAGTACTTC.

The genes are TRBV27 and TRBJ2-7; the D gene is possibly TRBD2 (5 bases). Germline V gene lookup returns CDR1 MNHEY and CDR2 SMNVEV (reference sequence). Trimming cost V 8 bases and J 6 bases, with 11 bases left between them. The CDR3 sequence is 11 residues long. CDR3 DNA sequence: TGTGCCAGCGGAGGAGAGGGCGAGCAGTACTTC. Its translation is CASGGEGEQYF.

The chain uses TRBV5-1 and TRBJ2-2; D unclear. The V end was cut by 3 bases, the J end by 3 bases, with 9 bases between. The CDR3 is 14 residues long. Per the germline V gene, CDR1 is SGHRS and CDR2 is YFSETQ. The chain's CDR3 is CASSSRLDTGELFF. CDR3 sequence (DNA): TGCGCCAGCAGCTCCCGGTTGGACACCGGGGAGCTGTTTTTT.

This clone was detected only once. The chain employs TRBV7-6 and TRBJ1-4, with TRBD1 matching over 9 bases. J was trimmed by 8 bases and V by 2 bases; bases with no gene match: 6. CDR3 length equals 15 residues. CDR1 is SGHVS, CDR2 FNYEAQ, per germline. This CDR3 is CASSLQGQGREKLFF. The CDR3 region has the DNA TGTGCCAGCAGCTTACAAGGACAGGGGAGGGAAAAACTGTTTTTT.

The chain recombines TRBV6-5 with TRBJ1-6, with TRBD1 matching over 8 bases. This CDR3 spans 13 amino acids. CDR1 is MNHEY and CDR2 is SVGAGI in the germline V gene. Trimming cost V 6 bases and J 8 bases; bases outside gene matches: 3. For the CDR3, the DNA is TGTGCCAGCAGACCGACAGGGGATTCACCCCTCCACTTT. Its translation is CASRPTGDSPLHF.

V is TRBV25-1 and J is TRBJ1-2; 7 bases fit TRBD1. The V segment lost 4 bases and the J segment 3 bases; nucleotides outside the gene matches: 2. CDR1 and CDR2 from the germline V gene are MGHDK and SYGVNS. The CDR3 loop spans 13 amino acids. The CDR3: CASSGTGHYGYTF. CDR3 coding DNA: TGTGCCAGCAGTGGGACAGGCCACTATGGCTACACCTTC.

The chain uses TRBV30 and TRBJ2-5; 7 bases agree with TRBD1. The CDR3 loop spans 18 amino acids. Germline V lookup: CDR1 GTSNPN, CDR2 SVGIG (reference sequence). J lost 1 base, V lost 0 bases, and 14 bases had no gene match. The CDR3 here is CAWSVSRATPGGQETQYF. Written as DNA, the CDR3 is TGTGCCTGGAGTGTATCCCGCGCTACCCCAGGGGGCCAAGAGACCCAGTACTTC.

This rearrangement joins TRBV28 to TRBJ1-6; no definite D call. V shed 2 bases and J shed 16 bases, with 12 bases lying between them. Germline V gene lookup returns CDR1 MDHEN and CDR2 SYDVKM. CDR3 length: 12 residues. The CDR3 bases are TGTGCCAGCAGTTTAAGAGCGTCCCAACTCCACTTT. This translates into CASSLRASQLHF. Supplemented by reference TRBV28 and TRBJ1-6, the full variable domain reads DVKVTQSSRYLVKRTGEKVFLECVQDMDHENMFWYRQDPGLGLRLIYFSYDVKMKEKGDIPEGYSVSREKKERFSLILESASTNQTSMYLCASSLRASQLHFGNGTRLTVT.

The rearrangement uses TRBV5-1 and TRBJ2-3, with 8 bases that match TRBD2. J was trimmed by 4 bases and V by 4 bases; bases with no gene match: 8. The CDR3 covers 15 residues. Germline CDR1 and CDR2: SGHRS and YFSETQ. CDR3 DNA: TGCGCCAGCAGCAAAACGGGACTAGTACCAGATACGCAGTATTTT. Protein product: CASSKTGLVPDTQYF.

This chain uses TRBV5-4 with TRBJ2-7; D is unclear. Between the trimmed V and J ends, which lost 0 bases and 3 bases, there was a span of 7 bases. Per germline, CDR1 SGHNT and CDR2 YYREEE (reference sequence). The CDR3 is 13 amino acids. CDR3 sequence reads: CASSLAPGYEQYF. CDR3 nucleotide sequence: TGTGCCAGCAGCTTGGCCCCGGGCTACGAGCAGTACTTC.

This clone was picked up one time. The V call is TRBV4-1, the J call TRBJ1-3; D may be TRBD1 (6 bases). Trimming pared 4 bases from V and 0 bases from J, leaving 13 bases between. This CDR3 is built from 16 residues. Germline loops: CDR1 MGHRA, CDR2 YSYEKL. The CDR3 DNA reads as TGCGCCAGCAGCCTAAGTCCAGGGGACTCTGGAAACACCATATATTTT. It yields the protein CASSLSPGDSGNTIYF.

This chain connects TRBV11-2 to TRBJ2-7, with 9 nucleotides matching TRBD1. Trimming cost V 5 bases and J 6 bases; bases outside gene matches: 11. This CDR3 is 15 amino acids long. Per the germline V gene, CDR1 is SGHAT and CDR2 is FQNNGV. For the CDR3, the DNA is TGTGCCAGCAGCCTTGGGACAGGGTTGTTTTCCGAGCAGTACTTC. Residues: CASSLGTGLFSEQYF.

This clone showed up just a few times. The V call is TRBV19, the J call TRBJ2-7; possibly TRBD1 for D (6 bases). Trimming removed 1 base at V and 2 bases at J, with 12 bases between. Germline V gene data show CDR1 as LNHDA and CDR2 as SQIVND (reference sequence). This CDR3 spans 15 amino acids. CDR3 nucleotides: TGTGCCAGTAGTATAGGCCCAGCAGGGGCCTACGAGCAGTACTTC. Its translation is CASSIGPAGAYEQYF.

The V and J genes are TRBV19 and TRBJ2-7; D possibly corresponds to TRBD1 (6 bases). Trimming took 2 bases from V and 6 from J, leaving 14 bases between them. The V gene's germline CDR1 is LNHDA and CDR2 SQIVND (reference sequence). The CDR3 contains 14 residues. The CDR3, as DNA: TGTGCCAGTAGTATACGGCAGGGGACGCCCGAGCAGTACTTC. It encodes CASSIRQGTPEQYF.